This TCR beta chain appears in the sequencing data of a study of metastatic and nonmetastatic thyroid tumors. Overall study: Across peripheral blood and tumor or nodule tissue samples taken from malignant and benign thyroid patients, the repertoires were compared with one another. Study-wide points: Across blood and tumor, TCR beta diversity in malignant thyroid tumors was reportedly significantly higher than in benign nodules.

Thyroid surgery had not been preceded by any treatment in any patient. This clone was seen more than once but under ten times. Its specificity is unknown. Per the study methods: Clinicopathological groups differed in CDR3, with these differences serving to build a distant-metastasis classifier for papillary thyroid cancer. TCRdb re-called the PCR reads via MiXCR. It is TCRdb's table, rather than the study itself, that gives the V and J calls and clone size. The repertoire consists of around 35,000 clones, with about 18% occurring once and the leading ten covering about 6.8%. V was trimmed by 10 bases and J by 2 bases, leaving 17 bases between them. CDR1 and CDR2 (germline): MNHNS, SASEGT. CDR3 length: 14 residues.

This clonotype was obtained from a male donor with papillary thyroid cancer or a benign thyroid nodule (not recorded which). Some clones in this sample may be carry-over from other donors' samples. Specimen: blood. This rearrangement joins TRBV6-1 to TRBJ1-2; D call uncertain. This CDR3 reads CATLSIQWNYGYTF. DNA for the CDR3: TGTGCCACCTTATCCATACAATGGAACTATGGCTACACCTTC.